This T cell receptor (beta chain) appears in the sequencing data of a study of blood T cell repertoires in COVID-19. Study as a whole: Acute-phase and convalescent COVID-19 samples originated in the United States, Italy and Spain. The cDNA or gDNA used as material had been derived from T cells, B-cell-depleted T cells, or PBMCs.

V lost 1 base to trimming and J lost 4 bases, with 19 bases between them. This CDR3 comprises 17 residues. Per germline, CDR1 MDHEN and CDR2 SYDVKM. Authors' data handling: Estimation of nucleated cell counts relied on the amplification of reference gene primers. Produced via immunoSEQ multiplex PCR; TCRdb's table is partial and in-frame only. The V and J calls and the clone size are those of that table, but D and trimming were determined from the DNA. In the table there are 120,000 to 150,000 clones, roughly 80% of which are singletons. The TCR was taken from an elderly woman with acute or convalescent COVID-19. Sequencing input: peripheral blood. The gene calls are TRBV28 and TRBJ1-1; perhaps TRBD1 as D (5 bases). The CDR3 DNA sequence: TGTGCCAGCAGTTTATCCCGCCTTCTACAGGCACCCACTGAAGCTTTCTTT. This codes for CASSLSRLLQAPTEAFF.